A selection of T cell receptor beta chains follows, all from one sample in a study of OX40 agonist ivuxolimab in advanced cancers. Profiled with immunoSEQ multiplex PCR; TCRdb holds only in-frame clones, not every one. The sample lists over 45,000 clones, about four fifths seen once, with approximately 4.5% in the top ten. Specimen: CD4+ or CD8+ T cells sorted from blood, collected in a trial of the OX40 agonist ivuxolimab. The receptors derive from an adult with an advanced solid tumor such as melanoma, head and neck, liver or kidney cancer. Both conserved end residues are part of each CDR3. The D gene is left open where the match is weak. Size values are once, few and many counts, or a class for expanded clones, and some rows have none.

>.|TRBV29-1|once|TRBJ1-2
CSVEGRRGSSYGYTF
TGCAGCGTTGAAGGGCGGCGGGGTTCCAGCTATGGCTACACCTTC
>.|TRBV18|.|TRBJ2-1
CASSASRQVEQFF
TGTGCCAGCTCAGCGAGTAGACAGGTTGAGCAGTTCTTC
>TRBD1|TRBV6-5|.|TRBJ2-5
CASSRDSQETQYF
TGTGCCAGCAGTAGGGACAGCCAAGAGACCCAGTACTTC
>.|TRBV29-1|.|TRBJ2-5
CSVVEQQETQYF
TGCAGCGTTGTTGAGCAGCAAGAGACCCAGTACTTC
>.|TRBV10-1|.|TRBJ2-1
CASSRDWSSYNEQFF
TGCGCCAGCAGCCGCGACTGGAGCTCCTACAATGAGCAGTTCTTC
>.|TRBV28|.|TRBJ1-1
CASSSGAATEAFF
TGTGCCAGCAGCTCAGGGGCGGCTACTGAAGCTTTCTTT
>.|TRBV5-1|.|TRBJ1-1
CASSFWTANTEAFF
TGCGCCAGCAGCTTTTGGACAGCCAACACTGAAGCTTTCTTT
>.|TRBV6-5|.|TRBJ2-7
CASSYSWRPESEQCF
TGTGCCAGCAGTTACTCCTGGCGACCCGAGAGCGAGCAGTGCTTC
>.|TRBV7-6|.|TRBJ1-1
CASSLDENTEAFF
TGTGCCAGCAGCTTAGACGAGAACACTGAAGCTTTCTTT
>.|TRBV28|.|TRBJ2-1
CASREILIHEQFF
TGTGCCAGCAGAGAGATACTGATCCATGAGCAGTTCTTC
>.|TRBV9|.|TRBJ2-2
CASSDRAGELFF
TGTGCCAGCAGCGACAGGGCCGGGGAGCTGTTTTTT
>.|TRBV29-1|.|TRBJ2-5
CSVWETQYF
TGCAGCGTTTGGGAGACCCAGTACTTC
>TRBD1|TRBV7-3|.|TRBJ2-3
CASSLTGGTTDTQYF
TGTGCCAGCAGCTTGACAGGGGGCACCACAGATACGCAGTATTTT
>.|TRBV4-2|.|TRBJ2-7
CASSQAGLNYEQYF
TGTGCCAGCAGCCAAGCTGGACTGAACTACGAGCAGTACTTC
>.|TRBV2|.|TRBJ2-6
CASSPRLGSGANVLTF
TGTGCCAGCAGCCCCCGCCTCGGCTCTGGGGCCAACGTCCTGACTTTC
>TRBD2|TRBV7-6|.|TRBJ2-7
CASSLARPGLAGAAQYF
TGTGCCAGCAGCCTAGCTCGCCCGGGACTAGCGGGAGCCGCACAGTACTTC
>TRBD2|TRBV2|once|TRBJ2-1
CASSVGLAGWESEQFF
TGTGCCAGCAGTGTTGGACTAGCGGGATGGGAGAGTGAGCAGTTCTTC
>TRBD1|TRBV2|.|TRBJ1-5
CASSGGQGNQPQHF
TGTGCCAGCAGTGGGGGACAGGGGAATCAGCCCCAGCATTTT
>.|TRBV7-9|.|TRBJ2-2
CASSLQGTAGELFF
TGTGCCAGCAGCTTACAGGGGACGGCCGGGGAGCTGTTTTTT
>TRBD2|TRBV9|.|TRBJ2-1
CASSTTSGGAYNEQFF
TGTGCCAGCAGCACAACTAGCGGGGGGGCGTACAATGAGCAGTTCTTC
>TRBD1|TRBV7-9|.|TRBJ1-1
CASSFPTTGENTEAFF
TGTGCCAGCAGCTTCCCCACGACAGGGGAGAACACTGAAGCTTTCTTT
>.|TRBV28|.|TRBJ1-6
CASGGAYSPLHF
TGTGCCAGCGGGGGGGCGTATTCACCCCTCCACTTT
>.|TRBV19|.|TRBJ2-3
CASSIGPIGTQYF
TGTGCCAGTAGTATAGGGCCTATTGGTACGCAGTATTTT
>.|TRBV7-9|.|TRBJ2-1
CASSSGGQVEQFF
TGTGCCAGCAGCTCGGGAGGACAGGTTGAGCAGTTCTTC
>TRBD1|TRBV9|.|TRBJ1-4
CASSVGSTGGNEKLFF
TGTGCCAGCAGCGTCGGGTCCACAGGGGGCAATGAAAAACTGTTTTTT
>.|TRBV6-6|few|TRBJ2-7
CASSFSRYEQYF
TGTGCCAGCAGTTTCTCCCGGTACGAGCAGTACTTC
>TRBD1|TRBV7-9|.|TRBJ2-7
CASSLTGPEQYF
TGTGCCAGCAGCTTGACAGGGCCCGAGCAGTACTTC
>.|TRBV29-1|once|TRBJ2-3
CSVNDPDTQYF
TGCAGCGTAAATGATCCAGATACGCAGTATTTT
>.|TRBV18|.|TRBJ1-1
CASSPPIGVVNTEAFF
TGTGCCAGCTCACCACCTATTGGTGTAGTTAACACTGAAGCTTTCTTT
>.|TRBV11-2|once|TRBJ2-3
CASSLGVDTQYF
TGTGCCAGCAGCTTAGGGGTGGATACGCAGTATTTT
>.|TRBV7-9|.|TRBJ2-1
CASSLDLALYNEQFF
TGTGCCAGCAGCTTAGACCTAGCCCTTTACAATGAGCAGTTCTTC